The T cell receptor beta chain described here comes from a study of cytomegalovirus exposure and HLA in healthy donors. Study-level results: Most TCR sequences were seen very rarely across donors, but some public TCRs occurred in many. Immune exposure information available was restricted to CMV serostatus.

Details on this clone: Its matching antigen is unknown.

The PCR had 60 Vbeta and 13 Jbeta primers. Clones were sequenced by immunoSEQ multiplex PCR, and TCRdb holds only the in-frame ones, with some missing. The sample includes approximately 120,000 clones, around 75% seen only once; the top ten take about 4.9%. The germline V gene encodes CDR1 MNHEY and CDR2 SVGAGI. The CDR3 spans 14 residues. With 5 bases removed from V and 8 bases from J, the gap between germline ends came to 18 bases. The source material was PBMCs. The chain combines TRBV6-5 with TRBJ1-2; a weak D match, TRBD1 (5 bases). This sequence originates from a man aged 55-75 years in good health and CMV-seropositive. This CDR3 reads CASSTGAPLGGYTF. The CDR3 DNA reads TGTGCCAGCAGTACTGGGGCCCCCCTGGGAGGCTACACCTTC.